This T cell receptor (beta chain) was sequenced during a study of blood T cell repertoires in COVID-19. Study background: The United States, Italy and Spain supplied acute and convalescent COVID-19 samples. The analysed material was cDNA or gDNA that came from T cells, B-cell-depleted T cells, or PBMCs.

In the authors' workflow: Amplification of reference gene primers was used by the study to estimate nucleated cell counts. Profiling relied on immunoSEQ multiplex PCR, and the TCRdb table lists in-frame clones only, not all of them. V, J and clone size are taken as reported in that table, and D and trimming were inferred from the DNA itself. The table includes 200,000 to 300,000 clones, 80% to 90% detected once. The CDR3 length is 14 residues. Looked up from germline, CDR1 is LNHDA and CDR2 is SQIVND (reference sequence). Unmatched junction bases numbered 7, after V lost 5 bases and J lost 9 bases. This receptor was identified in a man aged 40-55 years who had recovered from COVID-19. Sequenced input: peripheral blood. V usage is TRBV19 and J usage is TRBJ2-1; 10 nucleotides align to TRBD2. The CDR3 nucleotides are TGTGCCAGTAGTTACAGCGGGGGGGCCGGTGAGCAGTTCTTC. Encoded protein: CASSYSGGAGEQFF.